The 10 T cell receptor beta chains in this list originate from one sample, sequenced in a study of neurological immune-mediated disorders. Each CDR3 protein gets one entry after TCRdb re-called the 5' RACE reads with MiXCR. The sample contains 100,000 to 150,000 distinct CDR3 sequences, about 3.4% of which appear only once. Sequenced input: PBMCs. The receptors come from a woman aged 25 to 39 with multiple sclerosis.

This clonotype occurred many times. The rearrangement uses TRBV7-6 and TRBJ2-1; the D is unclear. The V gene's germline CDR1 is SGHVS and CDR2 FNYEAQ. This CDR3 contains 12 residues. The V and J ends lost 3 bases and 9 bases respectively, with 9 bases between them. The CDR3 DNA is TGTGCCAGCAGCTTGTTACTATCTGAGCAGTTCTTC. It encodes CASSLLLSEQFF. Looking up the rest from reference TRBV7-6 and TRBJ2-1 gives the full variable domain: GAGVSQSPRYKVTKRGQDVALRCDPISGHVSLYWYRQALGQGPEFLTYFNYEAQQDKSGLPNDRFSAERPEGSISTLTIQRTEQRDSAMYRCASSLLLSEQFFGPGTRLTVL.

In regard to this clonotype: The CDR3 does not close with the conserved phenylalanine or tryptophan, likely indicating a read error. The genes are TRBV20-1 and TRBJ2-4, with 15 bases lining up with TRBD2. V shed 1 base, J shed 7 bases, and the junction held 5 bases outside the gene matches. The CDR3 extends over 16 amino acids. Germline assignment: CDR1 DFQATT and CDR2 SNEGSKA (reference sequence). This CDR3 is CSARGTSGRAGNIQYN. The CDR3 nucleotides read TGCAGTGCTAGAGGGACTAGCGGGAGGGCCGGGAACATTCAGTACAAC.

There are many counts of this clonotype. The V and J genes are TRBV7-7 and TRBJ2-3; 11 bases are a match to TRBD1. Looked up from germline, CDR1 is SSHAT and CDR2 is FNYEAQ (reference sequence). Trimming removed 5 bases from V and 5 bases from J; junction bases left unmatched: 6. The CDR3 is 15 residues long. DNA of the CDR3: TGTGCCAGCAGCCCGGACAGGGGGCCCGTAGATACGCAGTATTTT. As protein: CASSPDRGPVDTQYF.

This clonotype showed up many times. The chain carries TRBV5-5 and TRBJ1-2; unclear D gene. There are 12 residues in the CDR3. The V gene's germline CDR1 is SGHKS and CDR2 YYEKEE (reference sequence). V lost 0 bases to trimming and J lost 8 bases, with 8 bases between them. CDR3 coding DNA: TGTGCCAGCAGCTTGGCCCCAGCCGGCTACACCTTC. Protein: CASSLAPAGYTF. The full variable domain, in which reference TRBV5-5 and TRBJ1-2 provide the parts outside the CDR3, is DAGVTQSPTHLIKTRGQQVTLRCSPISGHKSVSWYQQVLGQGPQFIFQYYEKEERGRGNFPDRFSARQFPNYSSELNVNALLLGDSALYLCASSLAPAGYTFGSGTRLTVV.

This clonotype has a count of ten or more. The genes are TRBV6-2 or TRBV6-3 and TRBJ2-1, with D perhaps TRBD2 (6 bases). This CDR3 is 15 amino acids long. V lost 2 bases and J lost 3, with 11 bases in between. CDR1 and CDR2 from the germline V gene are MNHEY and SVGEGT. The CDR3 sequence: CASSYGGFFYNEQFF. In DNA form, the CDR3 reads TGTGCCAGCAGTTACGGGGGGTTTTTCTACAATGAGCAGTTCTTC.

This clonotype was seen repeatedly, ten times or more. V and J are TRBV5-1 and TRBJ1-1; D is undetermined. This CDR3 has 13 amino acids. V lost 0 bases and J 6 bases, leaving 9 bases between the germline ends. The germline CDR1 and CDR2 sequences are SGHRS and YFSETQ. The CDR3 region has the DNA TGCGCCAGCAGCTTGGGTGGCCCGGCTGAAGCTTTCTTT. The encoded protein is CASSLGGPAEAFF.

This clonotype was seen repeatedly, ten times or more. The chain links TRBV20-1 to TRBJ2-1; D may be TRBD2 (5 bases). This CDR3 comprises 17 residues. Trimming pared 0 bases from V and 4 bases from J, leaving 19 bases between. CDR1 is DFQATT and CDR2 is SNEGSKA in the germline V gene (reference sequence). The CDR3 DNA reads as TGCAGTGCTAGAGATTCCGCCGGCGCTCGGGGATACAATGAGCAGTTCTTC. Amino acid sequence: CSARDSAGARGYNEQFF.

This clonotype was recorded at least ten times. The gene calls are TRBV21-1 and TRBJ2-7; no DNA check was done on the table's D call, TRBD2. TRBV21-1 is deemed a pseudogene. This CDR3 contains 14 residues. This CDR3 is CASSKARRHYEQYF. CDR3 in DNA: TGTGCCAGCAGCAAAGCGCGGAGGCACTACGAGCAGTACTTC.

The table lists this clonotype with many counts. The chain carries TRBV20-1 and TRBJ2-5, with no clear D. Germline CDR1 is DFQATT and CDR2 is SNEGSKA (reference sequence). Trimming shortened V by 4 bases and J by 5 bases, and 5 bases separated the two germline ends. The CDR3 spans 10 residues. As DNA, the CDR3 is TGCAGTGCTATCCGGGAGACCCAGTACTTC. Its translation is CSAIRETQYF.

This clonotype was seen ten or more times. This chain connects TRBV7-2 to TRBJ1-2; D is ambiguous. This CDR3 is built from 14 residues. The V end lost 4 bases, the J end lost 7 bases, and 16 bases lay between the germline ends. CDR1 and CDR2 from the germline V gene are SGHTA and FQGNSA. The CDR3 DNA reads as TGTGCCAGCAGCTCCGTGAATGGGGTATCTGGCTACACCTTC. Its protein product is CASSSVNGVSGYTF. Combining the CDR3 with reference TRBV7-2 and TRBJ1-2 gives the whole variable domain GAGVSQSPSNKVTEKGKDVELRCDPISGHTALYWYRQSLGQGLEFLIYFQGNSAPDKSGLPSDRFSAERTGGSVSTLTIQRTQQEDSAVYLCASSSVNGVSGYTFGSGTRLTVV.